The TCR beta chain described here comes from a study of monozygotic twins with inflammatory bowel disease (dated by TCRdb to the late 2010s). For context, the study as a whole: The complete study included about 30 monozygotic twin pairs: 19 IBD-discordant Danish pairs and nine German pairs, of which four were IBD-concordant and five were IBD-discordant. Within discordant pairs, disease-associated traits were sought mainly by comparing IBD patients with their genetically identical healthy co-twins. Each individual had, on average, about 151 000 unique TCRalpha sequences and 181 000 unique TCRbeta sequences available for analysis. What the authors observed across the whole study: IBD patients shared fewer clonotypes with other individuals than healthy twins did, most markedly in patients showing signs of disease activity. Concordant and discordant twins showed no difference in repertoire similarity, possibly because of limited statistical power. Measured by the inverse Simpson index, TCRbeta repertoire diversity was lower in IBD patients than in their healthy co-twins. The analysis was unable to tell different T cell subtypes apart. Because patients received different immunosuppressive treatments, the repertoires may have picked up extra background noise and variability between individuals. The results gave no support for a single strong signal or clonotype linked to IBD.

From each donor, a roughly 2.7 ml peripheral blood sample was collected into PAXgene tubes and kept at -80 degrees C. Without any T cell sorting, total RNA was extracted from whole blood using the PAXgene blood miRNA kit on an automated QIAcube. Deep TCRalpha and TCRbeta repertoire profiling with unique molecular barcoding was performed on peripheral blood of monozygotic twin pairs concordant or discordant for inflammatory bowel disease. For every twin pair, smoking habits were documented, and each individual was categorised as a current, former or never smoker. The CDR3, cysteine through phenylalanine, is 15 amino acids long. There is no recorded DNA. As encoded in the germline V gene, CDR1 is LGHNA while CDR2 is YNFKEQ. The library came from 5' RACE. The input for every TCR library was around 3.5 ug of total RNA. cDNA was synthesized with SMARTScribe reverse transcriptase in eight separate reactions per sample. Unique molecular identifiers containing a 6-nucleotide sample barcode were introduced through template switching during cDNA synthesis. TCRalpha and TCRbeta cDNA was amplified in two nested PCRs of roughly 16 and 10 cycles, and bead purification was carried out after each PCR. Before amplification, the cDNA was treated with uracil DNA-glycosylase and purified using the QIAquick PCR purification kit. The second PCR was the step at which Illumina TruSeq-compatible adapters and sample-specific barcodes were added. Library quality and concentration were checked on TapeStation and Qubit, and libraries were pooled at around 5.3 ng each. Pooled libraries were sequenced on an Illumina HiSeq2500 single-index Rapid Run with 2 x 100 bp reads and custom sequencing primers. Processing in the source paper ran as follows. PCR and sequencing errors were corrected by UMI-based consensus assembly using MiGEC version 1.2.6. MiXCR version 2.1.1 was used to carry out V(D)J alignment, clonotype assembly and CDR3 extraction. To normalise gene usage, clonotype sharing and MAIT/NKT TCR abundance, the top 1000, 10 000 and 20 000 clonotypes in each sample were analysed. After downsampling to 27 000 UMIs, diversity was calculated as the inverse Simpson index using the vegan R package. Paired Mann-Whitney U tests on discordant twin pairs were used, with Benjamini-Hochberg multiple-testing correction. The reads went through TCRdb reprocessing, and each CDR3 protein sequence gets one entry with no DNA. Clone size and V and J calls follow TCRdb, not the original study. For this sample, the table gives fewer than 450,000 distinct CDR3 sequences. The top ten hold 2.6% of the sample.

Note on this clonotype: Its recognized antigen is unknown.

Material: blood. The V gene is TRBV4-2 and the J gene is TRBJ2-7; the D call from TCRdb, TRBD2, cannot be confirmed without DNA. This clonotype was sampled from a human donor with ulcerative colitis or Crohn's disease, or a healthy co-twin of an affected twin (not recorded which). The CDR3 reads CASSHGLAGTYEQYF.